This T cell receptor (beta chain) was retrieved from a study of T-cell reconstitution after alpha-beta-depleted transplantation in children. The CDR3 totals 21 residues. The V and J ends lost 3 bases and 9 bases respectively, with 35 bases between them. The germline gives CDR1 SGHAT, CDR2 FQDESV (reference sequence). Unique molecular identifiers were incorporated into the prepared TCRbeta library. One entry per CDR3 protein, called by TCRdb with MiXCR from the PCR reads. The sample has 75,000 to 80,000 distinct CDR3 sequences, 15% to 20% seen once. This clonotype was observed a few times. This material consisted of PBMCs, mostly from graft donor cells, taken 360 days after TCRalphabeta/CD19-depleted stem cell transplant. The chain is built from TRBV11-1 and TRBJ2-2; D remains ambiguous. The receptor's source is a male patient aged 2-10 years who had a stem cell transplant for acute lymphoblastic leukemia, so the T cells may come from the graft donor. This CDR3 is CASSFGFWLVNDLTLARELFF. Here the CDR3 DNA reads TGTGCCAGCAGCTTCGGGTTCTGGCTAGTCAACGATTTAACCCTCGCCAGGGAGCTGTTTTTT.